These 24 T cell receptor beta chains share one sample of origin, sequenced in a study of shared T cell receptors in the human thymus. Sequencing used immunoSEQ multiplex PCR; TCRdb keeps in-frame clones, though not all of them. The sample has hundreds of thousands of clones, around three quarters seen once; the top ten hold about 0.014%. This sample also belongs to another study, concerning human thymus T cells.

Material for sequencing was thymocytes. These receptor sequences come from a boy under two years old with a congenital heart defect.

This chain uses TRBV2 with TRBJ2-5, with a weak D call TRBD2 (7 bases). The V end was cut by 5 bases, the J end by 2 bases, with 24 bases between. The CDR3 covers 18 residues. Germline CDR1 is SNHLY and CDR2 is FYNNEI. CDR3 DNA sequence: TGTGCCAGCAGTTCGCCGAGGGGGGGTAGCAGGAATCAAGAGACCCAGTACTTC. Amino acids: CASSSPRGGSRNQETQYF.

The chain employs TRBV19 and TRBJ2-3; TRBD2 aligns across 7 bases. CDR1 is LNHDA, CDR2 SQIVND, per germline (reference sequence). This CDR3 is 13 amino acids long. V shed 7 bases and J 4 bases; nucleotides not matched to a gene: 5. The CDR3 DNA sequence: TGTGCCAGTAAGTCGGGAGGAGCAGATACGCAGTATTTT. As protein: CASKSGGADTQYF.

The chain couples TRBV19 to TRBJ1-5, with 10 positions matching TRBD1. V shed 5 bases, J shed 7 bases, and the junction held 11 bases outside the gene matches. This CDR3 has 16 residues. CDR1 LNHDA and CDR2 SQIVND come from the germline V gene (reference sequence). CDR3 region: CASSFGTGDRRQPQHF. The CDR3 DNA follows: TGTGCCAGTAGTTTCGGGACAGGGGATCGAAGACAGCCCCAGCATTTT.

The rearrangement joins TRBV28 to TRBJ2-3, with 7 nucleotides matching TRBD2. The CDR3 runs 15 residues. The V segment lost 7 bases and the J segment 4 bases; nucleotides outside the gene matches: 11. The germline CDR1 and CDR2 sequences are MDHEN and SYDVKM. In DNA form, the CDR3 reads TGTGCCAGCATTGGGGCGGGAGAAGCTTCAGATACGCAGTATTTT. As protein: CASIGAGEASDTQYF.

The chain uses TRBV11-3 and TRBJ2-3, with D maybe TRBD2 (7 bases). This CDR3 is built from 17 residues. Germline CDR1 and CDR2: SGHNT and YENEEA. The V and J ends lost 4 bases and 0 bases respectively, with 17 bases between them. The DNA for the CDR3 is TGTGCCAGCAGCTCTGGAATGGCGGGGGCTAGCACAGATACGCAGTATTTT. This gives the protein CASSSGMAGASTDTQYF.

This clone occurred once. V gene TRBV5-6 combines with J gene TRBJ2-2, with TRBD1 matching over 9 bases. Trimming at V came to 6 bases and at J to 4 bases, leaving 19 bases not matched to a gene. The CDR3 contains 19 residues. Germline CDR1 and CDR2: SGHDT and YYEEEE. CDR3 protein: CASTTFPAGDREFTGELFF. The CDR3 nucleotides are TGTGCCAGCACCACCTTTCCTGCGGGGGACAGGGAATTCACCGGGGAGCTGTTTTTT.

This chain joins TRBV27 and TRBJ2-7, with D maybe TRBD2 (5 bases). V was clipped by 0 bases and J by 2 bases, with 14 bases between them. This CDR3 spans 16 amino acids. From germline, CDR1 is MNHEY and CDR2 SMNVEV (reference sequence). The CDR3 spells CASSLSMDRDTYEQYF. The CDR3 bases are TGTGCCAGCAGTTTATCTATGGACCGGGATACCTACGAGCAGTACTTC.

The CDR3 spells CASSSPWQFLLGEQYF. DNA for the CDR3: TGTGCCAGCAGTTCCCCCTGGCAGTTTCTCCTAGGCGAGCAGTACTTC. V and J are TRBV28 and TRBJ2-7; D is unresolved. Per germline, CDR1 MDHEN and CDR2 SYDVKM. V lost 4 bases and J 6 bases, leaving 22 bases between the germline ends. This CDR3 contains 16 residues.

This clone was picked up one time. The rearrangement links TRBV5-6 to TRBJ1-1; tentatively, D is TRBD1 (5 bases). This CDR3 has 12 residues. Germline V lookup: CDR1 SGHDT, CDR2 YYEEEE. V dropped 9 bases and J dropped 2 bases, with 11 bases sitting between them. The CDR3 DNA follows: TGTGCCATCAGGGTTACAAACACTGAAGCTTTCTTT. Protein product: CAIRVTNTEAFF.

This clone was observed a handful of times. The chain is built from TRBV9 and TRBJ1-1; TRBD1 might be the D (6 bases). V gave up 3 bases and J gave up 0 bases, with 15 bases separating them. Germline V gene data show CDR1 as SGDLS and CDR2 as YYNGEE. This CDR3 has 16 amino acids. CDR3 sequence reads: CASSALQGMVNTEAFF. CDR3 DNA: TGTGCCAGCAGCGCCCTACAGGGAATGGTGAACACTGAAGCTTTCTTT.

This clone was detected only a few times. This sequence joins TRBV4-3 and TRBJ1-4; 7 positions match TRBD1. This CDR3 comprises 16 residues. Per the germline V gene, CDR1 is LGHNA and CDR2 is YSLEER. V was clipped by 0 bases and J by 6 bases; unmatched bases: 7. The DNA for the CDR3 is TGCGCCAGCAGCCAAGAGACCGGCAGGGGGGATGAAAAACTGTTTTTT. Residues: CASSQETGRGDEKLFF.

In this sample, this clone turned up once. The chain couples TRBV5-6 to TRBJ2-2; TRBD1 might be the D (6 bases). The CDR3 spans 16 residues. V gave up 4 bases and J gave up 5 bases, with 18 bases separating them. CDR1 and CDR2 (germline): SGHDT, YYEEEE. For the CDR3, the DNA is TGTGCCAGCAGCGGGCCGACAGGAGGTGTGACCGGGGAGCTGTTTTTT. The encoded protein is CASSGPTGGVTGELFF. Together with reference TRBV5-6 and TRBJ2-2, the CDR3 gives the full variable domain: DAGVTQSPTHLIKTRGQQVTLRCSPKSGHDTVSWYQQALGQGPQFIFQYYEEEERQRGNFPDRFSGHQFPNYSSELNVNALLLGDSALYLCASSGPTGGVTGELFFGEGSRLTVL.

The chain combines TRBV27 with TRBJ2-1; 8 bases match TRBD2. The J segment lost 10 bases and the V segment lost 2 bases, leaving 7 bases of the junction unmatched. The germline V gene has CDR1 MNHEY and CDR2 SMNVEV (reference sequence). CDR3 length: 14 residues. CDR3 nucleotide sequence: TGTGCCAGCAGTTTAGAATACGGCGGGAGGGAGCAGTTCTTC. This translates into CASSLEYGGREQFF.

The chain links TRBV28 to TRBJ2-2, with TRBD1 matching over 7 bases. The ends lost 8 bases at V and 1 base at J; junction bases unmatched: 19. The germline V gene encodes CDR1 MDHEN and CDR2 SYDVKM. CDR3 size: 19 residues. CDR3 sequence (DNA): TGTGCCAGCCAGCCGCCCCCGGGACAGAAGACTGAGAACACCGGGGAGCTGTTTTTT. It translates to CASQPPPGQKTENTGELFF.

The chain couples TRBV5-8 to TRBJ2-7; 8 nucleotides match TRBD2. Trimming removed 4 bases from V and 9 bases from J; junction bases left unmatched: 18. The CDR3 sequence is 16 residues long. Germline V lookup: CDR1 SGHTS, CDR2 YDEGEE. Here the CDR3 reads CASSPPTAGGLRGQYF. The CDR3 DNA sequence: TGTGCCAGCAGCCCTCCGACGGCGGGAGGACTACGGGGGCAGTACTTC.

The rearrangement joins TRBV4-3 to TRBJ2-1; tentatively, D is TRBD2 (6 bases). Deletions cut 4 bases from V and 3 bases from J, with 19 bases between. The CDR3 loop spans 17 amino acids. Germline CDR1 reads LGHNA; CDR2 reads YSLEER. The CDR3 DNA reads as TGCGCCAGCAGCCCTTCCCGGTTGCGGACTATCTACAATGAGCAGTTCTTC. Protein sequence: CASSPSRLRTIYNEQFF.

The V gene is TRBV19, the J gene TRBJ2-3; TRBD1 agrees at 10 bases. Losses at the gene ends were 5 bases for V and 5 bases for J; bases not matched to a gene: 7. CDR1 is LNHDA, CDR2 SQIVND, per germline (reference sequence). CDR3 length: 15 amino acids. This chain's CDR3 is CASSPRDRGRDTQYF. DNA for the CDR3: TGTGCCAGTAGTCCGAGGGACAGGGGTCGAGATACGCAGTATTTT.

The chain employs TRBV28 and TRBJ2-5, with 14 bases lining up with TRBD2. The germline V gene has CDR1 MDHEN and CDR2 SYDVKM. This CDR3 spans 15 amino acids. V shed 5 bases, J shed 5 bases, and the junction held 4 bases outside the gene matches. The CDR3 sequence: CASSPRTSGRETQYF. CDR3 sequence (DNA): TGTGCCAGCAGTCCCCGGACTAGCGGGAGGGAGACCCAGTACTTC.

CDR3 sequence: CASSPRLAVLYEQYF. The CDR3 coding sequence is TGTGCCAGCAGCCCGCGACTAGCGGTACTCTACGAGCAGTACTTC. V is TRBV27 and J is TRBJ2-7, with 9 bases identical to TRBD2. This CDR3 spans 15 amino acids. V shed 6 bases and J 3 bases; nucleotides not matched to a gene: 9. Germline V gene sequence: CDR1 MNHEY, CDR2 SMNVEV (reference sequence).

This chain joins TRBV25-1 and TRBJ1-5, with 7 positions matching TRBD1. CDR3 length: 16 residues. CDR1 and CDR2 from the germline V gene are MGHDK and SYGVNS. Losses at the gene ends were 3 bases for V and 6 bases for J; bases not matched to a gene: 11. CDR3 loop: CASSDGPVEGAQPQHF. The DNA of the CDR3 is TGTGCCAGCAGTGATGGCCCCGTGGAGGGGGCTCAGCCCCAGCATTTT.

The chain has TRBV30 and TRBJ2-3, with 8 bases that match TRBD2. This CDR3 spans 16 amino acids. Looked up from germline, CDR1 is GTSNPN and CDR2 is SVGIG (reference sequence). The junction had 5 bases not matched to a gene; V was cut back by 0 bases and J by 0 bases. In nucleotides, the CDR3 is TGTGCCTGGAGTGTAGGGACTAGGACTAGCACAGATACGCAGTATTTT. Translation: CAWSVGTRTSTDTQYF.

The chain recombines TRBV4-3 with TRBJ2-5, with 10 positions matching TRBD2. V shed 0 bases and J 5 bases; nucleotides not matched to a gene: 12. Germline-derived CDR1 and CDR2 are LGHNA and YSLEER. This CDR3 contains 18 residues. The CDR3 is CASSQDGGSGRAWETQYF. In DNA form, the CDR3 reads TGCGCCAGCAGCCAAGATGGGGGAAGCGGGAGGGCCTGGGAGACCCAGTACTTC.

The V gene is TRBV29-1, the J gene TRBJ1-2, with 8 bases identical to TRBD1. This CDR3 contains 12 residues. With V trimmed by 6 bases and J by 4 bases, 4 bases remained unmatched. The germline V gene has CDR1 SQVTM and CDR2 ANQGSEA. In nucleotides, the CDR3 is TGCAGCGTGAGGGGACAGGCCTATGGCTACACCTTC. It codes for CSVRGQAYGYTF. Full variable domain (missing parts from reference TRBV29-1 and TRBJ1-2): SAVISQKPSRDICQRGTSLTIQCQVDSQVTMMFWYRQQPGQSLTLIATANQGSEATYESGFVIDKFPISRPNLTFSTLTVSNMSPEDSSIYLCSVRGQAYGYTFGSGTRLTVV.

CDR3 residues: CASSPHRTDSKGFTGELFF. CDR3 nucleotides: TGCGCCAGCAGCCCCCACCGGACTGACTCGAAAGGGTTCACCGGGGAGCTGTTTTTT. The gene calls are TRBV4-1 and TRBJ2-2, with D maybe TRBD2 (5 bases). From germline, CDR1 is MGHRA and CDR2 YSYEKL. The CDR3 length is 19 residues. V was cut by 4 bases and J by 4 bases, with 25 bases left in between.